The clone carrying this T cell receptor (beta chain) was seen many times. This sample is drawn from a study of T-cell reconstitution after alpha-beta-depleted transplantation in children. Unique molecular identifiers tagged the TCRbeta library. In TCRdb, the PCR reads were re-called with MiXCR into one record per CDR3 protein. The sample contains 170,000 or so distinct CDR3 sequences, about 6.4% of which appear only once. The sequenced sample was PBMCs from the stem cell graft donor, obtained from the stem cell graft. The origin of this receptor is a human donor who donated a stem cell graft to a child with Wiskott-Aldrich syndrome.

CDR3 nucleotides: TGTGCTGATGGTGACAGCGCTGTGGGCGAGCAGTACTTC. Protein sequence: CADGDSAVGEQYF. The rearrangement links TRBV12-3 or TRBV12-4 to TRBJ2-7; tentative D call: TRBD1 (5 bases). The CDR3 length is 13 residues.